This T cell receptor beta chain was sequenced in a study of CD8 T cells in Susac syndrome. Trimming shortened V by 4 bases and J by 10 bases, and 21 bases separated the two germline ends. Germline CDR1 MGHRA, CDR2 YSYEKL. This CDR3 has 15 amino acids. The RNA, about 0.45 to 1 ug, was put through reverse transcription using random hexamers. An immunoSEQ multiplex PCR amplified TCR beta CDR3 over 54 Vbeta and 13 Jbeta. TCRdb processed the immunoSEQ multiplex PCR reads anew with MiXCR; each CDR3 protein has one entry. The repertoire holds approximately 270,000 distinct CDR3 sequences, with about 93% as singletons.

This TCR was recovered from a human donor with multiple sclerosis. Sequencing was performed on CD4+ T cells from PBMCs. The chain is built from TRBV4-1 and TRBJ2-3, with D tentatively TRBD2 (6 bases). CDR3 loop: CASSPKTSGVIPQYF. CDR3 coding DNA: TGCGCCAGCAGCCCAAAGACCTCGGGAGTGATACCGCAGTATTTT.